Detailed here is one T cell receptor (beta chain). Germline values: CDR1 SGHTA, CDR2 FQGNSA. V gave up 5 bases and J gave up 0 bases, with 16 bases separating them. This CDR3 spans 16 amino acids. Repertoires were generated with immunoSEQ multiplex PCR, while TCRdb's copy carries only in-frame clones and drops some. The sample shows about 140,000 clones, about 90% of them seen only once. The data are from a study of T cell responses to AZD1222 COVID-19 vaccine. This TCR came from an adult who received the AZD1222 COVID-19 vaccine. The chain couples TRBV7-2 to TRBJ1-1; TRBD1 might be the D (6 bases). Material: peripheral blood, obtained 28 days after the second AZD1222 dose. The CDR3 DNA is TGTGCCAGCAGCCCTCCCTCTACAGGGTTGAACACTGAAGCTTTCTTT. Its protein is CASSPPSTGLNTEAFF.